The T cell receptor beta chain described here comes from a study of T cells in tuberculosis. Across the study: A South African cohort included IGRA-negative adolescents, latently infected IGRA-positive adolescents and adults with active tuberculosis. The study, taken as a whole, reports: Active tuberculosis cases were adults; controls were adolescents.

For this clone: What it binds is not known.

Clones were sequenced by immunoSEQ multiplex PCR, and TCRdb holds only the in-frame ones, with some missing. This table has more than 35,000 clones, nearly 95% appearing once. The CDR3 is 14 residues long. From germline, CDR1 is LGHNT and CDR2 FRNRAP. Trimming removed 5 bases from V and 3 bases from J; junction bases left unmatched: 3. This receptor was identified in a donor aged 10-29 years with latent tuberculosis or without tuberculosis infection. The sequencing input was PBMCs. The J gene is TRBJ1-4, the V gene TRBV12-5, with TRBD1 matching 7 bases. This CDR3 is CASGTGTANEKLFF. CDR3 bases: TGTGCTAGTGGTACCGGGACAGCTAATGAAAAACTGTTTTTT.